The present T cell receptor (beta chain) was sequenced within a study of blood T cell repertoires in COVID-19. In the study overall: Samples taken during acute and convalescent COVID-19 were collected in the United States, Italy and Spain.

CDR1 SGHTA and CDR2 FQGTGA come from the germline V gene. The CDR3 contains 14 residues. The V and J ends lost 6 bases and 9 bases, in that order; junction bases with no gene match: 10. Produced via immunoSEQ multiplex PCR; TCRdb's table is partial and in-frame only. Of tens of thousands of clones in the sample, approximately 80% were seen once. This clone turned up a few times. The rearrangement joins TRBV7-3 to TRBJ2-2; 7 bases map to TRBD1. The specimen sequenced was peripheral blood. The receptor was isolated from a man between 65 and 79 years old with acute or convalescent COVID-19. The CDR3 DNA follows: TGTGCCAGCAGTCTGGGGGACAGCAAGCGGGAGCTGTTTTTT. Residues: CASSLGDSKRELFF.